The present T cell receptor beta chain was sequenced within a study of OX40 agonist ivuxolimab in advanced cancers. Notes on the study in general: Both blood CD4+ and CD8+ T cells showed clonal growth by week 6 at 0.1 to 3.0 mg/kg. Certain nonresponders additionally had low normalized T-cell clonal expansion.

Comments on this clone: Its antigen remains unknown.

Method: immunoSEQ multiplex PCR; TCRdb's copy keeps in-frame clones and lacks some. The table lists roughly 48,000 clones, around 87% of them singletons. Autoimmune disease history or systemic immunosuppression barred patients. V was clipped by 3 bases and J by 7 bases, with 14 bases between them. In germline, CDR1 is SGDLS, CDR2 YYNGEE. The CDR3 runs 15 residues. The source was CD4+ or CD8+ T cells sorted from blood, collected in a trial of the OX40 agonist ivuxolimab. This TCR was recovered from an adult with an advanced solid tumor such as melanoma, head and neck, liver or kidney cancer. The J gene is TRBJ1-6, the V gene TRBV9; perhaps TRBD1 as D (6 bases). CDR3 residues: CASSGPDSSNSPLHF. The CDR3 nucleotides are TGTGCCAGCAGCGGCCCGGACAGTTCCAATTCACCCCTCCACTTT.